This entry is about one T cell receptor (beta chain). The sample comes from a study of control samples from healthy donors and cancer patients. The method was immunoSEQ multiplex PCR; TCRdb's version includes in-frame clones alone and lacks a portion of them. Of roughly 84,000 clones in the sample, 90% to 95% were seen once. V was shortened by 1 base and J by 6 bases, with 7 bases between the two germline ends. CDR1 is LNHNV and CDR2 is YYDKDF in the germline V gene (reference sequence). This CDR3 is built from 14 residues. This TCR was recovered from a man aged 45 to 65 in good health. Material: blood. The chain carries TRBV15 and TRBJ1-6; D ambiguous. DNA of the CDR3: TGTGCCACCAGCAGAGGGTTCTTTAATTCACCCCTCCACTTT. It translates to CATSRGFFNSPLHF.